This T cell receptor beta chain was captured by sequencing in a study of blood T cell repertoires in COVID-19. The germline gives CDR1 LGHDT, CDR2 YNNKEL (reference sequence). The CDR3 extends over 11 amino acids. The germline V and J ends were trimmed by 4 bases and 10 bases, with 8 bases remaining between them. Only in-frame clones appear in the TCRdb table, and some are missing; sequencing was by immunoSEQ multiplex PCR. The sample records fewer than 40,000 clones, roughly nine tenths being singletons. The material sequenced was peripheral blood. This TCR was recovered from a human donor in a cohort sampled during active COVID-19. The genes are TRBV3-1 (or the pseudogene TRBV3-2) and TRBJ2-1, with D unclear. CDR3 sequence: CASSLSREQFF. The CDR3 region has the DNA TGTGCCAGCAGCCTATCCAGAGAGCAGTTCTTC.